The next 24 T cell receptor beta chains were all read from a single sample in a study of early T cells in non-severe SARS-CoV-2 infection. TCRdb ran MiXCR on the 5' RACE reads and lists one entry per CDR3 protein. The repertoire consists of some 40,000 distinct CDR3 sequences, with roughly an eighth occurring once and the leading ten covering approximately 15%. The sample consisted of whole blood. The source of these receptors is an adult who was a healthcare worker with PCR-confirmed SARS-CoV-2 infection or an uninfected control (not recorded which).

This clonotype was observed a few times. The J gene is TRBJ2-1, the V gene TRBV28; no definite D call. The CDR3 is made up of 15 amino acids. V was clipped by 3 bases and J by 0 bases, with 9 bases between them. The germline gives CDR1 MDHEN, CDR2 SYDVKM. CDR3 region: CASSLARSSYNEQFF. CDR3 DNA sequence: TGTGCCAGCAGTTTGGCCCGGAGCTCCTACAATGAGCAGTTCTTC.

This clonotype was counted at least ten times. As DNA, the CDR3 is TGCAGTGCTAGACAGGACAATCAGCCCCAGCATTTT. Its translation is CSARQDNQPQHF. The chain links TRBV20-1 to TRBJ1-5, with D uncertain. V was pared by 2 bases and J by 3 bases, with 5 bases between. Germline lookup yields CDR1 DFQATT and CDR2 SNEGSKA (reference sequence). This CDR3 spans 12 amino acids.

V usage is TRBV6-6 and J usage is TRBJ2-3; TRBD2 aligns across 8 bases. This CDR3 has 14 residues. Unmatched junction bases numbered 4, after V lost 7 bases and J lost 1 base. Germline V gene lookup returns CDR1 MNHNY and CDR2 SVGAGI (reference sequence). CDR3 in DNA: TGTGCCAGCACCTCAGCGGGGGGCACAGATACGCAGTATTTT. Residues: CASTSAGGTDTQYF.

This clonotype was observed many times. CDR3 sequence: CSVLGGDENYGYTF. The CDR3 coding sequence is TGCAGCGTTTTGGGAGGGGATGAGAACTATGGCTACACCTTC. The chain couples TRBV29-1 to TRBJ1-2, with D perhaps matching TRBD1 (5 bases). Germline V CDR1 and CDR2: SQVTM, ANQGSEA. The CDR3 is 14 amino acids. V was shortened by 5 bases and J by 2 bases, with 15 bases between the two germline ends.

This clonotype showed up many times. In DNA, the CDR3 is TGTGCCAGCAGAGGGACAGGGCAGTCTGAAGCTTTCTTT. Encoded protein: CASRGTGQSEAFF. The rearrangement uses TRBV6-5 and TRBJ1-1, with 9 bases fitting TRBD1. Germline-derived CDR1 and CDR2 are MNHEY and SVGAGI. Germline trimming cut 6 bases from V and 6 bases from J; bases unmatched to any gene: 5. This CDR3 spans 13 amino acids.

The J gene is TRBJ1-3, the V gene TRBV6-6, with no clear D. Germline V lookup: CDR1 MNHNY, CDR2 SVGAGI (reference sequence). With 2 bases removed from V and 3 bases from J, the gap between germline ends came to 17 bases. The CDR3 is 17 residues long. CDR3 sequence reads: CASSYAPPDLGGNTIYF. In DNA, the CDR3 is TGTGCCAGCAGTTACGCGCCCCCTGACTTAGGTGGAAACACCATATATTTT.

This clonotype was observed a handful of times. The rearrangement links TRBV6-2 or TRBV6-3 to TRBJ2-1; 7 bases match TRBD2. The V and J ends lost 0 bases and 4 bases, in that order; junction bases with no gene match: 6. The CDR3 totals 16 residues. The germline gives CDR1 MNHEY, CDR2 SVGEGT. CDR3 region: CASSYSSGLEYNEQFF. CDR3 nucleotide sequence: TGTGCCAGCAGTTACTCCTCAGGACTAGAATACAATGAGCAGTTCTTC.

This clonotype occurred a few times. CDR3: CAISPRAYEQYF. Here the CDR3 DNA reads TGTGCCATCAGCCCGCGGGCGTACGAGCAGTACTTC. This chain uses TRBV10-3 with TRBJ2-7, with D possibly being TRBD2 (5 bases). The V gene's germline CDR1 is ENHRY and CDR2 SYGVKD. Trimming removed 6 bases at V and 4 bases at J, with 10 bases between. The CDR3 has 12 residues.

This clonotype was seen a few times. The rearrangement uses TRBV4-3 and TRBJ2-1; 10 bases align to TRBD2. The CDR3 spans 15 residues. Germline V CDR1 and CDR2: LGHNA, YSLEER. The trim removed 0 bases at V and 4 bases at J, leaving 0 bases unmatched. CDR3 loop: CASSQEAGGYNEQFF. CDR3 bases: TGCGCCAGCAGCCAAGAAGCGGGGGGGTACAATGAGCAGTTCTTC.

The table lists this clonotype with many counts. V usage is TRBV3-1 and J usage is TRBJ1-2; 8 bases are shared with TRBD1. Germline V CDR1 and CDR2: LGHDT, YNNKEL (reference sequence). This CDR3 region has 15 residues. With V trimmed by 0 bases and J by 7 bases, 7 bases remained unmatched. For the CDR3, the DNA is TGTGCCAGCAGCCAAGATCTCTCGACAGGGGTTGGCTACACCTTC. Translated: CASSQDLSTGVGYTF.

This chain links TRBV29-1 with TRBJ1-5, with D perhaps TRBD1 (5 bases). The germline V gene has CDR1 SQVTM and CDR2 ANQGSEA. Trimming removed 6 bases from V and 4 bases from J, with 10 bases in between. The CDR3 is 12 residues long. The CDR3 DNA sequence: TGCAGCGTCAGGGTCGCGAATCAGCCCCAGCATTTT. This codes for CSVRVANQPQHF.

The chain couples TRBV27 to TRBJ2-1; TRBD1 matches at 7 bases. V trimming: 5 bases; J trimming: 0 bases; junction bases outside the gene matches: 7. This CDR3 region has 16 residues. Germline CDR1 MNHEY, CDR2 SMNVEV (reference sequence). The CDR3 coding sequence is TGTGCCAGCAGTCTACCGGGACAGTACTCCTACAATGAGCAGTTCTTC. Its translation: CASSLPGQYSYNEQFF.

The chain carries TRBV5-1 and TRBJ1-5, with unresolved D. V dropped 0 bases and J dropped 7 bases, with 11 bases sitting between them. Germline CDR1 and CDR2: SGHRS and YFSETQ. This CDR3 is built from 14 residues. The CDR3 sequence: CASSLDEGQQPQHF. CDR3 bases: TGCGCCAGCAGCTTGGATGAGGGTCAACAGCCCCAGCATTTT.

This clonotype was detected only a few times. The genes are TRBV6-2 or TRBV6-3 and TRBJ2-7; D remains unclear. The length of the CDR3 is 16 residues. From germline, CDR1 is MNHEY and CDR2 SVGEGT. V lost 5 bases, J lost 2 bases, and 19 bases lay in between. The CDR3 is CASSEAALLGTYEQYF. DNA for the CDR3: TGTGCCAGCAGTGAGGCGGCGTTATTGGGGACCTACGAGCAGTACTTC.

The chain has TRBV29-1 and TRBJ2-3, with D perhaps assigned TRBD1 or TRBD2 (5 bases each). The V and J ends lost 6 bases and 10 bases respectively, with 20 bases between them. The CDR3 totals 13 residues. The V gene's germline CDR1 is SQVTM and CDR2 ANQGSEA. CDR3: CSVAEGSVSAQYF. CDR3 DNA: TGCAGCGTCGCAGAGGGGAGTGTCAGTGCGCAGTATTTT.

This clonotype was counted a few times. V gene TRBV4-1 combines with J gene TRBJ2-3; possibly TRBD2 for D (5 bases). Trimming took 1 base from V and 5 from J, leaving 22 bases between them. CDR1 is MGHRA, CDR2 YSYEKL, per germline. The CDR3 is 18 residues long. CDR3 DNA sequence: TGCGCCAGCAGCCAAGTTACTACGAGGCAAGACGCGGGAGATACGCAGTATTTT. It is translated as CASSQVTTRQDAGDTQYF.

This clonotype was found many times. J is TRBJ2-7 and V is TRBV4-2; 7 bases agree with TRBD1. J was trimmed by 0 bases and V by 0 bases; bases with no gene match: 2. This CDR3 contains 15 residues. The germline V gene has CDR1 LGHNA and CDR2 YNFKEQ. This CDR3 is CASSQEGDSSYEQYF. CDR3 sequence (DNA): TGTGCCAGCAGCCAAGAGGGGGACAGCTCCTACGAGCAGTACTTC.

This clonotype was counted between two and nine times. This chain connects TRBV5-1 to TRBJ2-1; D unclear. The CDR3 covers 13 residues. Per germline, CDR1 SGHRS and CDR2 YFSETQ. V was cut by 0 bases and J by 7 bases, with 8 bases left in between. CDR3 nucleotide sequence: TGCGCCAGCAGCTTGGACTTAAATAATGAGCAGTTCTTC. It is translated as CASSLDLNNEQFF.

This clonotype has only a few counts. The genes are TRBV7-2 and TRBJ2-1; 16 nucleotides line up with TRBD2. V lost 2 bases to trimming and J lost 3 bases; unmatched junction nucleotides: 4. The CDR3 has 18 amino acids. Per germline, CDR1 SGHTA and CDR2 FQGNSA. The CDR3 nucleotides read TGTGCCAGCAGCTTACCGGGACTAGCGGGGGGGAGCTACAATGAGCAGTTCTTC. This translates into CASSLPGLAGGSYNEQFF.

This chain connects TRBV11-1 to TRBJ1-1, with 7 nucleotides matching TRBD1. Per germline, CDR1 SGHAT and CDR2 FQDESV (reference sequence). This CDR3 is built from 15 residues. Trimming at V came to 3 bases and at J to 0 bases, leaving 4 bases not matched to a gene. As DNA, the CDR3 is TGTGCCAGCAGCTTTTACAGGGGCATGAACACTGAAGCTTTCTTT. Its translation: CASSFYRGMNTEAFF.

The chain employs TRBV6-4 and TRBJ2-1, with 8 nucleotides matching TRBD2. This CDR3 region has 15 residues. V dropped 6 bases and J dropped 3; count of bases not matched to a gene: 7. In germline, CDR1 is MRHNA, CDR2 SNTAGT. The chain's CDR3 is CASRKIAGSYNEQFF. DNA of the CDR3: TGTGCCAGCAGGAAGATAGCGGGAAGCTACAATGAGCAGTTCTTC.

This clonotype was observed a handful of times. The chain links TRBV7-9 to TRBJ2-2; TRBD1 aligns across 9 bases. The CDR3 is 15 residues long. Trimming took 3 bases from V and 7 from J; bases not matched to a gene: 6. Germline V gene lookup returns CDR1 SEHNR and CDR2 FQNEAQ (reference sequence). CDR3 DNA: TGTGCCAGCAGCTTGGCGGGACAGGGAGGCGGGGAGCTGTTTTTT. Amino acids: CASSLAGQGGGELFF.

This clonotype was counted at least ten times. The chain links TRBV6-2 or TRBV6-3 to TRBJ2-1; tentative D call: TRBD2 (6 bases). Trimming removed 5 bases at V and 10 bases at J, with 18 bases between. Looked up from germline, CDR1 is MNHEY and CDR2 is SVGEGT. This CDR3 has 14 residues. The CDR3 coding sequence is TGTGCCAGCAGTCCGGGAAGCGGGCTGGGGGAGCAGTTCTTC. Protein product: CASSPGSGLGEQFF.

This clonotype was seen a few times. The V gene is TRBV12-3 or TRBV12-4, the J gene TRBJ1-1; a possible D gene is TRBD1 (5 bases). V lost 5 bases, J lost 7 bases, and 17 bases lay in between. CDR3 length: 14 amino acids. The DNA for the CDR3 is TGTGCCAGCAGTCGCCAGGGAAGGGGCTTTGAAGCTTTCTTT. It encodes CASSRQGRGFEAFF.